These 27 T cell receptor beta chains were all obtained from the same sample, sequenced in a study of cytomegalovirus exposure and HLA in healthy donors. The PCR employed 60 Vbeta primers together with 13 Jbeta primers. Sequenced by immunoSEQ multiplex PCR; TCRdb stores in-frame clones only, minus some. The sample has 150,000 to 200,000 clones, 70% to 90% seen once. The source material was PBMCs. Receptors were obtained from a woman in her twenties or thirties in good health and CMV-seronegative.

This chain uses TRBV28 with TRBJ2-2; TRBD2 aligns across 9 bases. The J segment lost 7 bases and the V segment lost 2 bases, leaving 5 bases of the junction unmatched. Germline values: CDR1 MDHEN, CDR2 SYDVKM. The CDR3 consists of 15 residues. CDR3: CASSLAGGPNGELFF. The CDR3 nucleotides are TGTGCCAGCAGTTTAGCGGGAGGGCCGAACGGGGAGCTGTTTTTT. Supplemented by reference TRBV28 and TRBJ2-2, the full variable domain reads DVKVTQSSRYLVKRTGEKVFLECVQDMDHENMFWYRQDPGLGLRLIYFSYDVKMKEKGDIPEGYSVSREKKERFSLILESASTNQTSMYLCASSLAGGPNGELFFGEGSRLTVL.

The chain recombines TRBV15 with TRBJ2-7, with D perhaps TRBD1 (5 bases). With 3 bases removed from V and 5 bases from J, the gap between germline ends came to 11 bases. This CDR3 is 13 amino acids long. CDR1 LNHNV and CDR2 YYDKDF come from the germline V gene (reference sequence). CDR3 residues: CATSRPPRDEQYF. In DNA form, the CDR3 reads TGTGCCACCAGCAGGCCTCCCAGGGACGAGCAGTACTTC.

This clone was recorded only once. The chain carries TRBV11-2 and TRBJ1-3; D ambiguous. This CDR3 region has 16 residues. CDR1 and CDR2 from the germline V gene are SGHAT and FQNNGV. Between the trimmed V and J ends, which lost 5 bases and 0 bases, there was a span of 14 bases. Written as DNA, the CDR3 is TGTGCCAGCAGCCCACTTGGGCAGTTCTCTGGAAACACCATATATTTT. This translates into CASSPLGQFSGNTIYF.

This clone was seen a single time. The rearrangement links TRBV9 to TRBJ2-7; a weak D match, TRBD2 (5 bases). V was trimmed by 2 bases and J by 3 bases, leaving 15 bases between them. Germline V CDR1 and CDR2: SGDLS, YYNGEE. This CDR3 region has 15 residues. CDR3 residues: CASSVTEDGNYEQYF. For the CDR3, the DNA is TGTGCCAGCAGCGTTACGGAGGACGGTAACTACGAGCAGTACTTC.

The CDR3 coding sequence is TGTGCCAGCAGCATAGGACAGAACACCGGGGAGCTGTTTTTT. This encodes CASSIGQNTGELFF. This chain connects TRBV7-9 to TRBJ2-2, with a possible D match to TRBD1 (5 bases). The germline V gene encodes CDR1 SEHNR and CDR2 FQNEAQ (reference sequence). The CDR3 has 14 amino acids. Trimming pared 5 bases from V and 1 base from J, leaving 8 bases between.

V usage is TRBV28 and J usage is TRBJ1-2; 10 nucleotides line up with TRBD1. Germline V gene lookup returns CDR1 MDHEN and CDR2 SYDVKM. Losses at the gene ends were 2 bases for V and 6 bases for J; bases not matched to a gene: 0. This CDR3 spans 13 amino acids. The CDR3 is CASSLGTGDGYTF. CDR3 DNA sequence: TGTGCCAGCAGTTTAGGGACAGGGGATGGCTACACCTTC.

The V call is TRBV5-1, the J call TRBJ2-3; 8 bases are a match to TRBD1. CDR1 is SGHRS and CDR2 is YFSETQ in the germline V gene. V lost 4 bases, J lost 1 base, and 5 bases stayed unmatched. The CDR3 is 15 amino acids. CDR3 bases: TGCGCCAGCAGCAAGGGACAGGTGGGCACAGATACGCAGTATTTT. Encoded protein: CASSKGQVGTDTQYF.

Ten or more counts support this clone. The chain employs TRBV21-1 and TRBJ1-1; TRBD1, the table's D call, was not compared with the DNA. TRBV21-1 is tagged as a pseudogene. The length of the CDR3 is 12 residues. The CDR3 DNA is TGTGCCAGCAGCCCAGGGGGCGAGCCGGCTTTCTTT. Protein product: CASSPGGEPAFF.

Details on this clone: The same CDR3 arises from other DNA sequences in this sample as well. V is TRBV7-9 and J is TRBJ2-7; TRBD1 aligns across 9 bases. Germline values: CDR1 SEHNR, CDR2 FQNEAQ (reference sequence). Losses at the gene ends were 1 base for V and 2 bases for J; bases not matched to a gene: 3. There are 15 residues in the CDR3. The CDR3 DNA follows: TGTGCCAGCAGCTTAGTGACAGGGGGAGCCTACGAGCAGTACTTC. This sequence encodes CASSLVTGGAYEQYF.

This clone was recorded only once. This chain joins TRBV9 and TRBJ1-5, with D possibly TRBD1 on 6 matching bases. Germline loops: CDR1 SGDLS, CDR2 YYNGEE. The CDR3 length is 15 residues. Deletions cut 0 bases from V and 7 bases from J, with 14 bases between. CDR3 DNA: TGTGCCAGCAGCGTAGATAGGGGGATAGGACAGCCCCAGCATTTT. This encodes CASSVDRGIGQPQHF.

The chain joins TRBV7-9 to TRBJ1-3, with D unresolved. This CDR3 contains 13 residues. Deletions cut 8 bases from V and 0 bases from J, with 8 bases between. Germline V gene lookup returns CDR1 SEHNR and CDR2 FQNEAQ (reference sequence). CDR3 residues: CASSVASGNTIYF. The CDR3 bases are TGTGCCAGCTCGGTCGCCTCTGGAAACACCATATATTTT.

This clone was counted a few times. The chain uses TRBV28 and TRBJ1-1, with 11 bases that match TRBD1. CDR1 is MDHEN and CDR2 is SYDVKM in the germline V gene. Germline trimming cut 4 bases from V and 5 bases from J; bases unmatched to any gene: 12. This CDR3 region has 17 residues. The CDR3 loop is CASSYAGTGGVRTEAFF. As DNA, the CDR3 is TGTGCCAGCAGTTATGCCGGGACAGGGGGTGTACGGACTGAAGCTTTCTTT.

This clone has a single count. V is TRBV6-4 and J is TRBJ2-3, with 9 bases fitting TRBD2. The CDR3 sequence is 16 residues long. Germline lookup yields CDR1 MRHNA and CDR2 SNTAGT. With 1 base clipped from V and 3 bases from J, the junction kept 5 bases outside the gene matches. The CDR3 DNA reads TGTGCCAGCAGTGACTGGGCGGGGGGGCCGACAGATACGCAGTATTTT. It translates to CASSDWAGGPTDTQYF.

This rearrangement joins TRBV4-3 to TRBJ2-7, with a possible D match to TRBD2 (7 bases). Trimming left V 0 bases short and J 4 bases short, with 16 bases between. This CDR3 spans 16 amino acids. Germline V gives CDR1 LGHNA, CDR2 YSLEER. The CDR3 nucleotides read TGCGCCAGCAGCCAAGAAGTTGGCGGGGGCCATTACGAGCAGTACTTC. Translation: CASSQEVGGGHYEQYF.

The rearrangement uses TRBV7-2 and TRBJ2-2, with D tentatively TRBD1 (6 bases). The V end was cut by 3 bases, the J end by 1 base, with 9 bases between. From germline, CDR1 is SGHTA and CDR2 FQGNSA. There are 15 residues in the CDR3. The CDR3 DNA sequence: TGTGCCAGCAGCTTTCAGACAGGGAACACCGGGGAGCTGTTTTTT. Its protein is CASSFQTGNTGELFF.

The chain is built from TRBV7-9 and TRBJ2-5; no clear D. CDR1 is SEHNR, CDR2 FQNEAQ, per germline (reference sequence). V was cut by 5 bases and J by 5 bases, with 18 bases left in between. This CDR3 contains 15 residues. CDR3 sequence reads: CASSPDDSVGETQYF. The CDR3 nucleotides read TGTGCCAGCAGCCCGGATGACTCGGTAGGCGAGACCCAGTACTTC. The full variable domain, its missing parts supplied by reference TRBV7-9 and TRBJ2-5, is DTGVSQNPRHKITKRGQNVTFRCDPISEHNRLYWYRQTLGQGPEFLTYFQNEAQLEKSRLLSDRFSAERPKGSFSTLEIQRTEQGDSAMYLCASSPDDSVGETQYFGPGTRLLVL.

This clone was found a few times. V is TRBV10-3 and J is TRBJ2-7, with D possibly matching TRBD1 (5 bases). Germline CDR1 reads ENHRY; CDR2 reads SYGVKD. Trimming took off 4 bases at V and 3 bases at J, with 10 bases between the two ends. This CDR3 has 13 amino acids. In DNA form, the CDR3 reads TGTGCCATCAGTGGCCAGGGTAACTACGAGCAGTACTTC. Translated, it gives CAISGQGNYEQYF.

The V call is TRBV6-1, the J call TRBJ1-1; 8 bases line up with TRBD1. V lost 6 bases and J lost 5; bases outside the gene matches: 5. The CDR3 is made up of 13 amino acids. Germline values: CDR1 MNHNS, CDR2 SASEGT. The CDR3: CASRVQGGTEAFF. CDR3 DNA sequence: TGTGCCAGCAGAGTACAGGGGGGGACTGAAGCTTTCTTT.

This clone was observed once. CDR3 sequence (DNA): TGTGCCAGCAGTACCGCTCAGGGTTCCACTGAAGCTTTCTTT. Encoded protein: CASSTAQGSTEAFF. The chain combines TRBV6-1 with TRBJ1-1; tentative D call: TRBD1 (5 bases). CDR1 and CDR2 (germline): MNHNS, SASEGT. Trimming shortened V by 5 bases and J by 4 bases, and 14 bases separated the two germline ends. This CDR3 contains 14 residues.

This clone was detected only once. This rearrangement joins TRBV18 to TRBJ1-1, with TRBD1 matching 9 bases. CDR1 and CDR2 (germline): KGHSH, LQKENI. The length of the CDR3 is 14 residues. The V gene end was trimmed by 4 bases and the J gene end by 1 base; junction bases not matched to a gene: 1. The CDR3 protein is CASSRGQGNTEAFF. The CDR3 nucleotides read TGTGCCAGCTCACGGGGACAGGGGAACACTGAAGCTTTCTTT.

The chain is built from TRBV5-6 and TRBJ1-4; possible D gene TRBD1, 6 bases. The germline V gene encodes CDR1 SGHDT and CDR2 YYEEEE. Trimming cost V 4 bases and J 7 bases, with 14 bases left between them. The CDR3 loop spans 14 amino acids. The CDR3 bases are TGTGCCAGCAGCGTCCGGGGGGGCACTGAAAAACTGTTTTTT. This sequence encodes CASSVRGGTEKLFF.

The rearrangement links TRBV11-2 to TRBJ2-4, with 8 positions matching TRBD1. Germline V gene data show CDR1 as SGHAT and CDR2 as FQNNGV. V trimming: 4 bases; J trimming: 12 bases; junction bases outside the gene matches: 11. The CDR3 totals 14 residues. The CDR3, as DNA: TGTGCCAGCAGCTATGGACAGGGCTGGGACAGTCAGTACTTC. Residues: CASSYGQGWDSQYF.

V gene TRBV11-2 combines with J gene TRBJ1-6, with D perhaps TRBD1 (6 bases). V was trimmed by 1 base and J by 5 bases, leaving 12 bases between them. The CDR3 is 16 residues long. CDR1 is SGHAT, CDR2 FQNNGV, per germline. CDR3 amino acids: CASSLAGQHHNSPLHF. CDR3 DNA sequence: TGTGCCAGCAGCTTAGCCGGACAGCACCATAATTCACCCCTCCACTTT. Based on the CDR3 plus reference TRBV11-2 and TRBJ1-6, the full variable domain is EAGVAQSPRYKIIEKRQSVAFWCNPISGHATLYWYQQILGQGPKLLIQFQNNGVVDDSQLPKDRFSAERLKGVDSTLKIQPAKLEDSAVYLCASSLAGQHHNSPLHFGNGTRLTVT.

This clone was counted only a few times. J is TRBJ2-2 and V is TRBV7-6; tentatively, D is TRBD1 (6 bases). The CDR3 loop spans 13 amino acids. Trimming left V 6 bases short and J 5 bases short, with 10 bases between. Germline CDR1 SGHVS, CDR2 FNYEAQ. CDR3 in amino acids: CASSLGGTGELFF. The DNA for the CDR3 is TGTGCCAGCAGTCTAGGGGGAACCGGGGAGCTGTTTTTT.

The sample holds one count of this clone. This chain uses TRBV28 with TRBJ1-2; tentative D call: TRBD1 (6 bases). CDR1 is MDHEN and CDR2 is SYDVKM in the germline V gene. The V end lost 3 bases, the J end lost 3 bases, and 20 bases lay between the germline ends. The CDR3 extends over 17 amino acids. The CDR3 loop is CASSLYPTGGEDYGYTF. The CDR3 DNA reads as TGTGCCAGCAGTTTGTACCCCACGGGGGGCGAAGACTATGGCTACACCTTC.

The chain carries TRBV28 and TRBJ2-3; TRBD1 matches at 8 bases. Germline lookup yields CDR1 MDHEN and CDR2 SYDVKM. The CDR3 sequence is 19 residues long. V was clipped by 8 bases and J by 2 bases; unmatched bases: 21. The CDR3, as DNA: TGTGCCAGCCCTTCGACCAGGGCAGGGGGCTCCGCATTCACAGATACGCAGTATTTT. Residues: CASPSTRAGGSAFTDTQYF.

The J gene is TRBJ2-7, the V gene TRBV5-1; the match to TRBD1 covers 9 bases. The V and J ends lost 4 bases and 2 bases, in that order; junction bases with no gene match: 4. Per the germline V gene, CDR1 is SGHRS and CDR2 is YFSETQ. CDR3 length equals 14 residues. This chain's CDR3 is CASSGWDRAYEQYF. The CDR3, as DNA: TGCGCCAGCAGCGGCTGGGACAGGGCCTACGAGCAGTACTTC.